This is a list of T cell receptor beta chains from one sample in a study of cytomegalovirus exposure and HLA in healthy donors. Method: immunoSEQ multiplex PCR; TCRdb's copy keeps in-frame clones and lacks some. The sample yields 75,000 or so clones, 70% to 75% seen once. Specimen: PBMCs. These receptors were taken from a woman aged 25 to 39 in good health and CMV-seropositive. Both conserved end residues are trimmed from each CDR3. D genes are given only for firm matches.

SVVGSSARETQY,TRBJ2-5,NA,TRBV29-1
ASRQQGPGWRNTIY,TRBJ1-3,NA,TRBV28
AWSVLRGEQF,TRBJ2-1,NA,TRBV30
ASSPVVAGGPWTGELF,TRBJ2-2,TRBD2,TRBV7-8
ASSESRAIGYT,TRBJ1-2,NA,TRBV6-1
ASSLQQGSEQY,TRBJ2-7,NA,TRBV5-1
ASSQVPRGNEQF,TRBJ2-1,NA,TRBV4-1
ASLGGPGQPQH,TRBJ1-5,NA,TRBV28
ASSGQGNIGYT,TRBJ1-2,TRBD1,TRBV9
ASSLLQGSSYEQY,TRBJ2-7,NA,TRBV11-2
ASSPQGIGEKLF,TRBJ1-4,TRBD1,TRBV7-2
AISESLAGRNEQF,TRBJ2-1,TRBD2,TRBV10-3
ASSLRAGGSGELF,TRBJ2-2,TRBD2,TRBV7-2
ASSLSPSGALNTEAF,TRBJ1-1,NA,TRBV7-2
ASSLVTNQNTEAF,TRBJ1-1,NA,TRBV7-9
ASSTVSPRTGPYEQY,TRBJ2-7,TRBD1,TRBV7-6
ASSEITPGQGRQKLF,TRBJ1-4,TRBD1,TRBV6-1
ASSVHNYGYT,TRBJ1-2,NA,TRBV9
ASRGYLRGSGYNEQF,TRBJ2-1,NA,TRBV10-2
ASSLRQNTEAF,TRBJ1-1,NA,TRBV5-1
AWSTITGQGSYGYT,TRBJ1-2,TRBD1,TRBV30
ASSFSRRLRETQY,TRBJ2-5,NA,TRBV7-8
ASSPTGTRTRETQY,TRBJ2-5,NA,TRBV5-4
ASSHLAGGSYEQY,TRBJ2-7,TRBD2,TRBV4-2
ASSLAVTGGNTEAF,TRBJ1-1,TRBD1,TRBV7-9
ASSSRFARGTYEQY,TRBJ2-7,NA,TRBV28
ASSLGRGPTPPVPYEQY,TRBJ2-7,NA,TRBV5-4
AWSRGVEPGYT,TRBJ1-2,NA,TRBV30
AWTPSGLKWDYEQY,TRBJ2-7,TRBD2,TRBV30
SVDRFGGYT,TRBJ1-2,TRBD1,TRBV20-1
ASSLSQPGGEKLF,TRBJ1-4,NA,TRBV5-1
ASRNQGNTEAF,TRBJ1-1,NA,TRBV5-4
SVGQSSGNTIY,TRBJ1-3,NA,TRBV29-1
ASSKESTGIQY,TRBJ2-4,NA,TRBV19
ASRYPGEYNEQF,TRBJ2-1,NA,TRBV28
ASSSQGYSQPQH,TRBJ1-5,TRBD1,TRBV6-1
AWSEQGLSNQPQH,TRBJ1-5,TRBD1,TRBV30
ASSKTGGVGYT,TRBJ1-2,TRBD1,TRBV27
ASSFLGGYQERGAEAF,TRBJ1-1,NA,TRBV5-1
ASSLQGGYNEQF,TRBJ2-1,NA,TRBV27
ASRGRGNYGYT,TRBJ1-2,NA,TRBV6-5
ASRRQGGEQY,TRBJ2-7,TRBD1,TRBV6-5
AWSVRGVNYGYT,TRBJ1-2,TRBD1,TRBV30
AWKKQGQGNTEAF,TRBJ1-1,TRBD1,TRBV30
ASTLWAGAGPSYNEQF,TRBJ2-1,TRBD2,TRBV13
ASSLRQGAVYGYT,TRBJ1-2,TRBD1,TRBV28
ASSQDLGGTKPYEQY,TRBJ2-7,NA,TRBV4-3
ATSREPNGGETQY,TRBJ2-5,NA,TRBV15
ASRSGRETQY,TRBJ2-5,NA,TRBV6-5
AWSVAGLGNTIY,TRBJ1-3,NA,TRBV30
ASSSPLADEQF,TRBJ2-1,NA,TRBV28
ASSRQYYNEQF,TRBJ2-1,NA,TRBV6-5
AAGTDSYEQY,TRBJ2-7,NA,TRBV10-2
ASSAQTAVSGNTIY,TRBJ1-3,NA,TRBV9
ASSSLQGVTEAF,TRBJ1-1,TRBD1,TRBV6-1
ASSNSPGQGNTGELF,TRBJ2-2,TRBD1,TRBV4-1
ASSSGVRGEQY,TRBJ2-7,TRBD2,TRBV6-1
ASHRFFTGGYT,TRBJ1-2,NA,TRBV6-5
ASSGLAGGYEQY,TRBJ2-7,TRBD2,TRBV9